This paragraph covers one T cell receptor (beta chain) sequence. This entry comes from a study of blood T cell repertoires in COVID-19. For the study at large: Acute and convalescent COVID-19 specimens originated in the United States, Italy and Spain. From T cells, B-cell-depleted T cells, or PBMCs came the material, which was cDNA or gDNA.

Original processing notes: The assay estimated nucleated cells by amplifying reference gene primers. Measured with immunoSEQ multiplex PCR; TCRdb has only the in-frame clones, and not every one. For V, J and clone size, that table is used; D and trimming come from the DNA. The sample includes around 150,000 clones, roughly 91% of them seen just once. The receptor was isolated from a man aged 18 to 29 with acute or convalescent COVID-19. Specimen: peripheral blood.

The CDR3 DNA reads as TGTGCCAGCAGTTACAGTTCCGATGCGGGGGCACGGGAAAAACTGTTTTTT. It translates to CASSYSSDAGAREKLFF. The V and J genes are TRBV6-2 or TRBV6-3 and TRBJ1-4; a weak D match, TRBD1 (6 bases). The germline gives CDR1 MNHEY, CDR2 SVGEGT. CDR3 length equals 17 residues. V lost 2 bases to trimming and J lost 8 bases, with 21 bases between them.